This T cell receptor beta chain appears in the sequencing data of a study of T cell responses to AZD1222 COVID-19 vaccine. General observations from the study: Repertoire collection took place solely once the T cell response had peaked. Across spike, vaccine-associated CD4 TCRs were found, dominant at 160-218 and 743-854.

CDR1 and CDR2 from the germline V gene are SGHDN and FVKESK. V lost 4 bases and J lost 1, with 7 bases in between. The CDR3 spans 14 residues. TCRdb's copy holds only in-frame clones and misses some; the assay was immunoSEQ multiplex PCR. The data contain 150,000 or so clones, over 70% of them seen just once; the ten biggest clones take up about a tenth. On this clone itself: Its specificity is not known.

The TCR sequence derives from an adult who received the AZD1222 COVID-19 vaccine. This chain links TRBV14 with TRBJ2-2; tentatively, D is TRBD1 (6 bases). Sequenced here: peripheral blood, sampled 28 days after the second AZD1222 dose. The CDR3 DNA reads TGTGCCAGCAGCCGGGACAAGAACACCGGGGAGCTGTTTTTT. Protein sequence: CASSRDKNTGELFF.